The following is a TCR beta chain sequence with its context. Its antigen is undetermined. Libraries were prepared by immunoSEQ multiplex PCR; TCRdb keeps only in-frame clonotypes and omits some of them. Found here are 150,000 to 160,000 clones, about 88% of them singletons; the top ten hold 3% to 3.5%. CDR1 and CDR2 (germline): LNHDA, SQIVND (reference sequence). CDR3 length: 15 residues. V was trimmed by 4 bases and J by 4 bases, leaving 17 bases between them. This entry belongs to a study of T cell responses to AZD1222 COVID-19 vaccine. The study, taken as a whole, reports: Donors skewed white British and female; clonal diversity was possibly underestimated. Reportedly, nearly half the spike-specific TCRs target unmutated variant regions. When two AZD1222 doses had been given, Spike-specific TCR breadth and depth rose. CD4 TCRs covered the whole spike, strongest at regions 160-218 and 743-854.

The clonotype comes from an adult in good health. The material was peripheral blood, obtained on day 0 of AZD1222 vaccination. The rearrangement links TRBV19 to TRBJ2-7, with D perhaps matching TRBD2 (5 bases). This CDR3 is CASSRRNLPIYEQYF. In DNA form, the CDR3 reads TGTGCCAGTAGTAGGAGGAATCTCCCAATTTACGAGCAGTACTTC.